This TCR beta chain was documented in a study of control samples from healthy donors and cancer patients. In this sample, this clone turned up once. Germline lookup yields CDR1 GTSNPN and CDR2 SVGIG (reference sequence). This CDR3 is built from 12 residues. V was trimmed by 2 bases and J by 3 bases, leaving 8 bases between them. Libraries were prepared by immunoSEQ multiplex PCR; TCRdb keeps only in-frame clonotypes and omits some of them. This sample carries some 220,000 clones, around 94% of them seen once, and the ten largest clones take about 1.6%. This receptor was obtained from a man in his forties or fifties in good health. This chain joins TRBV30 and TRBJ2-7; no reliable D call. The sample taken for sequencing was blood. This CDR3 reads CAWSKRDYEQYF. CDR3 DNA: TGTGCCTGGAGTAAAAGGGACTACGAGCAGTACTTC.